This is a list of T cell receptor beta chains from one sample in a study of blood T cell repertoires in COVID-19. TCRdb's table, derived via immunoSEQ multiplex PCR, lists solely in-frame clones and lacks some. The sample has about 250,000 clones, around 91% seen once. Sequencing input: peripheral blood. The receptors come from a woman aged 60 to 75 with COVID-19, enrolled during active disease. Each CDR3 is given with its conserved first and last residue. A D gene is named only where the DNA matches it firmly. Clone size is not always given. Where it is, it says once, few, many or a class for expanded clones.

V: TRBV5-4
size: once
D: TRBD1
J: TRBJ2-7
DNA: TGTGCCAGCAGCCTCTCGACAGGGGAGTACTACGAGCAGTACTTC
CDR3: CASSLSTGEYYEQYF

V: TRBV7-2
size: few
D: -
J: TRBJ2-3
DNA: TGTGCCAGCAGAAGCGGGGATACGCAGTATTTT
CDR3: CASRSGDTQYF

V: TRBV27
size: -
D: -
J: TRBJ2-7
DNA: TGTGCCAGCAGTTTATCAGCGGGTCCCGCTAGCTCCTACGAGCAGTACTTC
CDR3: CASSLSAGPASSYEQYF

V: TRBV9
size: -
D: -
J: TRBJ1-5
DNA: TGTGCCAGCAGCGTAACGGACAGCGCCTATCAGCCCCAGCATTTT
CDR3: CASSVTDSAYQPQHF

V: TRBV5-1
size: -
D: TRBD1
J: TRBJ2-2
DNA: TGCGCCAGCAGCCCGCGGACAGGAAACGGGGAGCTGTTTTTT
CDR3: CASSPRTGNGELFF

V: TRBV7-2
size: -
D: -
J: TRBJ2-1
DNA: TGTGCCAGCAGCGATGACTGGAACACCAATGAGCAGTTCTTC
CDR3: CASSDDWNTNEQFF

V: TRBV18
size: -
D: TRBD1
J: TRBJ1-4
DNA: TGTGCCAGCTCATCAGCAGGGGGGAGTAATGAAAAACTGTTTTTT
CDR3: CASSSAGGSNEKLFF

V: TRBV7-2
size: -
D: TRBD1
J: TRBJ1-2
DNA: TGTGCCAGCAGCGCGAGGCGGACAGGGGCCCTCTTC
CDR3: CASSARRTGALF

V: TRBV19
size: -
D: TRBD2
J: TRBJ2-7
DNA: TGTGCCAGTAGTATAGATTCAGCGGGGATATACGAGCAGTACTTC
CDR3: CASSIDSAGIYEQYF

V: TRBV7-2
size: many
D: -
J: TRBJ1-3
DNA: TGTGCCAGCAGCTTAGCGAGTGGAAACACCATATATTTT
CDR3: CASSLASGNTIYF

V: TRBV4-1
size: -
D: -
J: TRBJ1-1
DNA: TGCGCCAGCAGCCAAGATCAGGCACTGAACACTGAAGCTTTCTTT
CDR3: CASSQDQALNTEAFF

V: TRBV2
size: -
D: -
J: TRBJ1-1
DNA: TGTGCCAGCAGTGATACTTTTGAAGCTTTCTTT
CDR3: CASSDTFEAFF

V: TRBV6-6
size: -
D: TRBD1
J: TRBJ1-5
DNA: TGTGCCAGCAGTGAGGACAGGGGGCATGGTCAGCCCCAGCATTTT
CDR3: CASSEDRGHGQPQHF

V: TRBV7-9
size: once
D: TRBD1
J: TRBJ2-1
DNA: TGTGCCAGCAGCTCTTACCGCCTGACAGGGCAACACTACAATGAGCAGTTCTTC
CDR3: CASSSYRLTGQHYNEQFF

V: TRBV10-3
size: -
D: -
J: TRBJ1-1
DNA: TGTGCCATCAGTGAGCCCCCCGCTGAAGCTTTCTTT
CDR3: CAISEPPAEAFF

V: TRBV5-1
size: -
D: TRBD2
J: TRBJ2-2
DNA: TGCGCCAGCAGCGAGAAAACTCGCGGGGGGGCTCTCACCGGGGAGCTGTTTTTT
CDR3: CASSEKTRGGALTGELFF

V: TRBV3-1/TRBV3-2
size: few
D: -
J: TRBJ1-2
DNA: TGTGCCAGCAGCCAAACAGGGTTTCGGAGTGGCTACACCTTC
CDR3: CASSQTGFRSGYTF

V: TRBV6-2/TRBV6-3
size: -
D: TRBD1
J: TRBJ1-2
DNA: TGTGCCAGCAGTTCGAATACAGGGGAAGGCTACACCTTC
CDR3: CASSSNTGEGYTF

V: TRBV10-3
size: -
D: TRBD1
J: TRBJ2-7
DNA: TGTGCCATCAGCGGGGGACAGGGGGCGCGGGAGCAGTACTTC
CDR3: CAISGGQGAREQYF

V: TRBV9
size: -
D: TRBD1
J: TRBJ1-1
DNA: TGTGCCAGCAGCGTAGTGGCGGACAGGGACGCTGAAGCTTTCTTT
CDR3: CASSVVADRDAEAFF